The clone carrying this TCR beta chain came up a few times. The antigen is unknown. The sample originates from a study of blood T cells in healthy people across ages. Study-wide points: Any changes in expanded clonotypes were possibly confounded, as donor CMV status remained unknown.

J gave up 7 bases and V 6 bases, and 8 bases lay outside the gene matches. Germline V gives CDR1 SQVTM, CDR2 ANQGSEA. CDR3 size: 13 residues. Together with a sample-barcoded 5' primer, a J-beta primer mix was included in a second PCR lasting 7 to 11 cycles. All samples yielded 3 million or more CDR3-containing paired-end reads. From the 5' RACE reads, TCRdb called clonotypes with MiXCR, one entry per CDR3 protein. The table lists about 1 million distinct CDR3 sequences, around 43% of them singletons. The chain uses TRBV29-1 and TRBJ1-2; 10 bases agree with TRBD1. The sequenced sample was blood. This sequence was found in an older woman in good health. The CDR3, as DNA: TGCAGCGTCCGGACAGGGGGTAAAGTTGGCTACACCTTC. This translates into CSVRTGGKVGYTF.